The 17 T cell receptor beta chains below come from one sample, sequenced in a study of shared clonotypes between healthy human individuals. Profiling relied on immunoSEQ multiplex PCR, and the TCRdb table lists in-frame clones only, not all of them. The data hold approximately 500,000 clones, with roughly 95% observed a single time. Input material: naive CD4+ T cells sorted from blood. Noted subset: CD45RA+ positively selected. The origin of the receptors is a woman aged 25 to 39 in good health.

Written as DNA, the CDR3 is TGTGCCAGCAGCACGGGGGGCGGTTTCTTACAGTACTTC. Its translation: CASSTGGGFLQYF. The gene calls are TRBV5-5 and TRBJ2-7; a possible D gene is TRBD2 (7 bases). Germline loops: CDR1 SGHKS, CDR2 YYEKEE (reference sequence). The V end was cut by 4 bases, the J end by 10 bases, with 18 bases between. The CDR3 length is 13 residues.

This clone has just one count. CDR3: CASAGQLSYEQYF. The DNA of the CDR3 is TGTGCCAGCGCGGGGCAGCTCTCCTACGAGCAGTACTTC. The rearrangement uses TRBV2 and TRBJ2-7, with D perhaps TRBD2 (6 bases). V lost 8 bases to trimming and J lost 0 bases, with 11 bases between them. Germline values: CDR1 SNHLY, CDR2 FYNNEI. This CDR3 spans 13 amino acids. Full variable domain (remainder filled in from reference TRBV2 and TRBJ2-7): EPEVTQTPSHQVTQMGQEVILRCVPISNHLYFYWYRQILGQKVEFLVSFYNNEISEKSEIFDDQFSVERPDGSNFTLKIRSTKLEDSAMYFCASAGQLSYEQYFGPGTRLTVT.

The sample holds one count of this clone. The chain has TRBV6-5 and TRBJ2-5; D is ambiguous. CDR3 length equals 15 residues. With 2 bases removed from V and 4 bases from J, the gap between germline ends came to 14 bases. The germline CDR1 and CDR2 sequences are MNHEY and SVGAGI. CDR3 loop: CASSYGSGKVETQYF. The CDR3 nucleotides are TGTGCCAGCAGTTACGGAAGTGGAAAGGTAGAGACCCAGTACTTC.

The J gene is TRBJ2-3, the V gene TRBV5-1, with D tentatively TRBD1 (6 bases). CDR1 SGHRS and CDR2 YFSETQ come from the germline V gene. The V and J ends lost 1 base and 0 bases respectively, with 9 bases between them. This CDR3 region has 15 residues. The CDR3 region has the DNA TGCGCCAGCAGCTTGCTCGGACAGAGCACAGATACGCAGTATTTT. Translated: CASSLLGQSTDTQYF.

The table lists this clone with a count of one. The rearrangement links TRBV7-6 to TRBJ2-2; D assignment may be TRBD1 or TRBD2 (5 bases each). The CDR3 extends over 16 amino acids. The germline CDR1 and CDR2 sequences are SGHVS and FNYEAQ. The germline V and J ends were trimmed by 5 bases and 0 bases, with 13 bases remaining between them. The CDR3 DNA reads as TGTGCCAGCAGCCTCTATGGGGGAGCGAACACCGGGGAGCTGTTTTTT. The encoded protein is CASSLYGGANTGELFF.

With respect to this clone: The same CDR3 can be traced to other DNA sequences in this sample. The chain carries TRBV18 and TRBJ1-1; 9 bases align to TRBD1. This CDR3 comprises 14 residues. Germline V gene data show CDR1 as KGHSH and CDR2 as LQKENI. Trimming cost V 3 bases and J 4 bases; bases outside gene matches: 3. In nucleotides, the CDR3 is TGTGCCAGCTCACCGGGACAGGGAGGCACTGAAGCTTTCTTT. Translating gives CASSPGQGGTEAFF.

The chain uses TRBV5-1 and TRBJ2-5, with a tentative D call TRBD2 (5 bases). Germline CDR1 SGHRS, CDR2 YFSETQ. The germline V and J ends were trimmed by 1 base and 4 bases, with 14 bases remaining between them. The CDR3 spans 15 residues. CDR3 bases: TGCGCCAGCAGCTTGCGGGAACATGGAGGAGAGACCCAGTACTTC. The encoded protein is CASSLREHGGETQYF.

The CDR3 is CAISGGQGGSNEQFF. In nucleotides, the CDR3 is TGTGCCATCAGTGGGGGACAGGGAGGTTCCAATGAGCAGTTCTTC. The chain links TRBV10-3 to TRBJ2-1, with TRBD1 identical over 9 bases. The J segment lost 6 bases and the V segment lost 4 bases, leaving 7 bases of the junction unmatched. This CDR3 spans 15 amino acids. Looked up from germline, CDR1 is ENHRY and CDR2 is SYGVKD.

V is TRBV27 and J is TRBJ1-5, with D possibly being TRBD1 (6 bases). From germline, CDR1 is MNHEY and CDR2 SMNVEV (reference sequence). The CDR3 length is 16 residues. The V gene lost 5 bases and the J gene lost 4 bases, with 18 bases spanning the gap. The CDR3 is CASSPDQGRSNQPQHF. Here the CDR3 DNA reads TGTGCCAGCAGTCCAGATCAGGGGAGGAGTAATCAGCCCCAGCATTTT.

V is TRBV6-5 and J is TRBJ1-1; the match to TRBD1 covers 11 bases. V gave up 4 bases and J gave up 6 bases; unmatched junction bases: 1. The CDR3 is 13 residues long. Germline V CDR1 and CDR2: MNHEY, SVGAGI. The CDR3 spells CASSWGQGAEAFF. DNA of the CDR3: TGTGCCAGCAGTTGGGGACAGGGGGCTGAAGCTTTCTTT.

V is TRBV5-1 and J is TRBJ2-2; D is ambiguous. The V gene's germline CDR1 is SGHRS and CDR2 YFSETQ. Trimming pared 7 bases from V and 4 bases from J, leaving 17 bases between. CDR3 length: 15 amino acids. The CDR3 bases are TGCGCCAGCCGAACTTTAGTGTCCGGCACCGGGGAGCTGTTTTTT. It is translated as CASRTLVSGTGELFF.

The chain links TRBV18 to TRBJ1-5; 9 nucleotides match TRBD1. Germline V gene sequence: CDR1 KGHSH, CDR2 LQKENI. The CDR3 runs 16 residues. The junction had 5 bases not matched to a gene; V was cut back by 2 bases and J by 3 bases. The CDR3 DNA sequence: TGTGCCAGCTCACCAAACGGACAGGGGTCCAATCAGCCCCAGCATTTT. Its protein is CASSPNGQGSNQPQHF.

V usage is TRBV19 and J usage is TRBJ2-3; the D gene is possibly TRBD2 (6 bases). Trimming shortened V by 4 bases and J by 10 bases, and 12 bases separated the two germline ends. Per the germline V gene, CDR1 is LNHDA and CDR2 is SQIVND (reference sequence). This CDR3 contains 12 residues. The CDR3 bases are TGTGCCAGTAGTAGTACGGGGGTAGCGCAGTATTTT. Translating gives CASSSTGVAQYF.

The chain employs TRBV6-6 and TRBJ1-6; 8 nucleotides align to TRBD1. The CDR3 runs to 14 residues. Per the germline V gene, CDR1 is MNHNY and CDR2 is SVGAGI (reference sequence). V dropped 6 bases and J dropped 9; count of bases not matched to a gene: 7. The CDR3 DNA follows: TGTGCCAGCAGCAGGGGACAGGAAGCTTCACCCCTCCACTTT. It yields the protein CASSRGQEASPLHF.

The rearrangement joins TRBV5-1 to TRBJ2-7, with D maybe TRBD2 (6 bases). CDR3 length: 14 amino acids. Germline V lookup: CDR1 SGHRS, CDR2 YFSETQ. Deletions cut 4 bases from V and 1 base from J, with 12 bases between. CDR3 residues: CASSRRRDSYEQYF. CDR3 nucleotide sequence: TGCGCCAGCAGCCGCAGGAGGGATTCCTACGAGCAGTACTTC.

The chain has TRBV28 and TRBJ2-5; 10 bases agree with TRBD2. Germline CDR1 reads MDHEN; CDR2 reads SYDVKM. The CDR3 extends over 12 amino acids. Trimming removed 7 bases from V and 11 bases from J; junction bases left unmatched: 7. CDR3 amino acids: CASTPLAGEQYF. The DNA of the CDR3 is TGTGCCAGCACTCCCCTAGCGGGGGAGCAGTACTTC.

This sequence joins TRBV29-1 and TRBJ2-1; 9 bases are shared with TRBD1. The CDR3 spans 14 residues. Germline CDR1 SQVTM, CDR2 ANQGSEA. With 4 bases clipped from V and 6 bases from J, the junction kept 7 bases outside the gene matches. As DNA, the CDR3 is TGCAGCGTTGCAAGGGACAGGGATCGCAATGAGCAGTTCTTC. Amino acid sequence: CSVARDRDRNEQFF.